This paragraph reports one T cell receptor beta chain. The antigen is not known. Profiling relied on immunoSEQ multiplex PCR, and the TCRdb table lists in-frame clones only, not all of them. The data contain tens of thousands of clones, approximately 94% of them singletons. Trimming cost V 1 base and J 2 bases; bases outside gene matches: 5. This CDR3 has 15 residues. CDR1 SGHTA and CDR2 FQGNSA come from the germline V gene. The record originates from a study of graft-versus-host responses after intestinal transplantation. Study as a whole: Anti-thymocyte globulin served as induction for all recipients, who then took tacrolimus and steroids for 3 to 4 years.

The chain joins TRBV7-2 to TRBJ2-7, with 7 bases fitting TRBD2. The receptor comes from a human donor who received an intestinal transplant. The starting material was unstimulated CD8+ T cells sorted from spleen or lymph node cells, obtained before intestinal transplant. CDR3 amino acids: CASSLVPLAAYEQYF. DNA for the CDR3: TGTGCCAGCAGCTTAGTGCCCCTAGCGGCCTACGAGCAGTACTTC.